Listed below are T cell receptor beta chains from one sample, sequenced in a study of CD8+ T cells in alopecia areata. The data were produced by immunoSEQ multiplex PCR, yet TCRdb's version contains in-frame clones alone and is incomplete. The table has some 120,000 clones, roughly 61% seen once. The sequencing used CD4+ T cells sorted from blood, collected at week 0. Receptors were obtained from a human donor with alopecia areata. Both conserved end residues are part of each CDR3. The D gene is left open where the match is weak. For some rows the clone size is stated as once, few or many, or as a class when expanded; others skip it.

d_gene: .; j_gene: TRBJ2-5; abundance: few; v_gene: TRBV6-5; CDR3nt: TGTGCCAGCAGTTACTCTTGGGGGCTGAAGACCCAGTACTTC; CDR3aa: CASSYSWGLKTQYF
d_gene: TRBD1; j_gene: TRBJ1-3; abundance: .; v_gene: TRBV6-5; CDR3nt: TGTGCCAGCAGTTATGGGACAGGGGTATTTGGAAACACCATATATTTT; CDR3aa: CASSYGTGVFGNTIYF
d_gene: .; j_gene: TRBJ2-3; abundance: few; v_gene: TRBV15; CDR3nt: TGTGCCACCAGCAGAGGGAGAACAGATACGCAGTATTTT; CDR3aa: CATSRGRTDTQYF
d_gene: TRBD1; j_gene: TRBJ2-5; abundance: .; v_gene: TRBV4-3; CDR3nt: TGCGCCAGCAGCCAGGATAACAGGGGACCAGTCGAGACCCAGTACTTC; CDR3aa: CASSQDNRGPVETQYF
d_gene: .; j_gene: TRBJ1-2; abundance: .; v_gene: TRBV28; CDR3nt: TGTGCCAGCAGTCTCACCTCTCGGAACTATGGCTACACCTTC; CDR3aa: CASSLTSRNYGYTF
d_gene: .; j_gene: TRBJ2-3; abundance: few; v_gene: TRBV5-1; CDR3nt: TGCGCCAGCAGCCTAGGGACCTTCACAGATACGCAGTATTTT; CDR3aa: CASSLGTFTDTQYF
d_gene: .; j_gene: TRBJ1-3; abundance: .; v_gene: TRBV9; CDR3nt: TGTGCCAGCAGCGTAGACGGGGCCGGAAACACCATATATTTT; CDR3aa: CASSVDGAGNTIYF
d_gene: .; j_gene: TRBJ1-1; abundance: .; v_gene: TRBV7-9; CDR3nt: TGTGCCAGCAGCCGCTTAGGGCCGAACACTGAAGCTTTCTTT; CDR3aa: CASSRLGPNTEAFF
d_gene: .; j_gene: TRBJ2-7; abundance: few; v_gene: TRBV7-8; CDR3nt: TGTGCCAGCAGCCCCAGACATTTAACATCCTACGAGCAGTACTTC; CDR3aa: CASSPRHLTSYEQYF
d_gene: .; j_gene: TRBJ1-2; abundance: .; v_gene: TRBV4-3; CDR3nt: TGCGCCAGCAGCCAAGAGAGGGGGGCTTATGGCTACACCTTC; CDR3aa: CASSQERGAYGYTF
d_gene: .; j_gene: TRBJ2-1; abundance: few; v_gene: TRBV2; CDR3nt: TGTGCCAGCAGCGTAGCCAGCTCCTACAATGAGCAGTTCTTC; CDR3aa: CASSVASSYNEQFF
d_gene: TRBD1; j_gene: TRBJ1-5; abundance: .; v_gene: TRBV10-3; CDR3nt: TGTGCCATCAGTGAGTCAAGCAGGGGGAATCAGCCCCAGCATTTT; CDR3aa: CAISESSRGNQPQHF
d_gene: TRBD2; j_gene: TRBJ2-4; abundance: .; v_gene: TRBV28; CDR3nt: TGTGCCAGCAGCCCTCCCGGGGGGTTAGGAAACATTCAGTACTTC; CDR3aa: CASSPPGGLGNIQYF
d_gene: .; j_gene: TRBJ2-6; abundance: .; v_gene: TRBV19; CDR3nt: TGTGCCAGTAGGAAACAGGGTGCCGGGGCCAACGTCCTGACTTTC; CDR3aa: CASRKQGAGANVLTF
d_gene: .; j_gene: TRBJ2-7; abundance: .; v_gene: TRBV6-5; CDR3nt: TGTGCCAGCAGCTTAAGCAGGAGCTCCTACGAGCAGTACTTC; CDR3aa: CASSLSRSSYEQYF
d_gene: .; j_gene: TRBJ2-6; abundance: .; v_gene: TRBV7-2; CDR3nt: TGTGCCAGCAGCTCAGCGGCAGGGTTGGGGTCTGGGGCCAACGTCCTGACTTTC; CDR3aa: CASSSAAGLGSGANVLTF
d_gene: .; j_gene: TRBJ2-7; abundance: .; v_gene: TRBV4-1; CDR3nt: TGCGCCAGCCGAATTTCGACAGGCATCTACGAGCAGTACTTC; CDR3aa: CASRISTGIYEQYF
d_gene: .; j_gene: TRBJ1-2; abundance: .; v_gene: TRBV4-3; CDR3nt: TGCGCCAGCAGCCAAGAAGTCGGGGGCAACTATGGCTACACCTTC; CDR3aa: CASSQEVGGNYGYTF
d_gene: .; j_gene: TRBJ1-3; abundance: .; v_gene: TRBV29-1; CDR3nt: TGCAGCGTTGAAGATTATTACCATGGGGCAGGAGGAGAATCTGGAAACACCATATATTTT; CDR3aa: CSVEDYYHGAGGESGNTIYF
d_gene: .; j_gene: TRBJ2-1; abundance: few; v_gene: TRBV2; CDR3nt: TGTGCCAGCGGCCCTGCCAGTGAGCAGTTCTTC; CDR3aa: CASGPASEQFF
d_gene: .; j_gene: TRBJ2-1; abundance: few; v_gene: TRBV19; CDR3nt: TGTGCCAGTACTAATAGTCGTGAGCAGTTCTTC; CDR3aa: CASTNSREQFF
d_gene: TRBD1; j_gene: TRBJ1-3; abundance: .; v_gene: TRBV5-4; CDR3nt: TGTGCCAGCAAGACAGGGGGCGAGGTGGTAGCTGGAAACACCATATATTTT; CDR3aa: CASKTGGEVVAGNTIYF
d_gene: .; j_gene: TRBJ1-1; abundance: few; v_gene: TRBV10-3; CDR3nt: TGTGCCATCCGGACCCGCCCCGGAGGGACTGAAGCTTTCTTT; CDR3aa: CAIRTRPGGTEAFF
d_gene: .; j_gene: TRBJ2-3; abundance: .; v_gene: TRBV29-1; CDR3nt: TGCAGCGTTCCTGGCTGGAGCGATACGCAGTATTTT; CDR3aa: CSVPGWSDTQYF